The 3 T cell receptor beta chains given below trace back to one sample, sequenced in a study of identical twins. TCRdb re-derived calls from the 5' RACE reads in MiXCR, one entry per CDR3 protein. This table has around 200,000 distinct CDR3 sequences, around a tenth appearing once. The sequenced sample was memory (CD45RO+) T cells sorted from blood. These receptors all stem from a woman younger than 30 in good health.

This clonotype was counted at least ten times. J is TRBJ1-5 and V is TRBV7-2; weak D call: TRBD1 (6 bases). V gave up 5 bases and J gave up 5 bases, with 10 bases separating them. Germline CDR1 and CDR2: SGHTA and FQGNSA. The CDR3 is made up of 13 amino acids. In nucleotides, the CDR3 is TGTGCCAGCAGCAAACAGGGTTATCAGCCCCAGCATTTT. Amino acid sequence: CASSKQGYQPQHF.

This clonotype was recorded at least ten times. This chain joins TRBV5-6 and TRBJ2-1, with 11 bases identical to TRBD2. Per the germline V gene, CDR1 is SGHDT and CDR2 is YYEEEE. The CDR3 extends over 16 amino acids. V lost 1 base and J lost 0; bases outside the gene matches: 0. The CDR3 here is CASSLTSGSSYNEQFF. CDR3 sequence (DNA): TGTGCCAGCAGCTTGACTAGCGGGAGCTCCTACAATGAGCAGTTCTTC.

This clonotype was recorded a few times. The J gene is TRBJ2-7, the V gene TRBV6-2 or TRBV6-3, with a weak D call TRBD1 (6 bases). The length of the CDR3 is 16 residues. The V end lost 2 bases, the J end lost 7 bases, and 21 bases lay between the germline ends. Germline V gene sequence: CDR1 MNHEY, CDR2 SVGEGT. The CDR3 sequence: CASSYQGQTKRGEQYF. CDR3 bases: TGTGCCAGCAGTTACCAAGGACAAACCAAGAGGGGGGAGCAGTACTTC.